The 29 T cell receptor beta chains listed next were all sequenced from one sample in a study of control samples from healthy donors and cancer patients. TCRdb keeps only in-frame clones here, not all; method: immunoSEQ multiplex PCR. This table holds about 160,000 clones, approximately 94% found once. The sample taken for sequencing was PBMCs. These receptors came from a man aged 55 to 70 with colorectal cancer.

The CDR3 spells CASRAERDQPQHF. The CDR3 bases are TGTGCCAGTCGGGCCGAAAGGGATCAGCCCCAGCATTTT. The chain is built from TRBV12-3 or TRBV12-4 and TRBJ1-5; D is ambiguous. The CDR3 is made up of 13 amino acids. Trimming left V 9 bases short and J 5 bases short, with 14 bases between.

This clone showed up just once. The same CDR3 is also encoded by other DNA sequences in this sample. This sequence joins TRBV29-1 and TRBJ1-1; TRBD1 agrees at 7 bases. V lost 8 bases to trimming and J lost 8 bases; unmatched junction nucleotides: 14. Germline V CDR1 and CDR2: SQVTM, ANQGSEA. This CDR3 comprises 13 residues. The CDR3 sequence: CSIMTGRGTEAFF. CDR3 coding DNA: TGCAGCATAATGACAGGGAGGGGGACCGAAGCTTTCTTT.

J is TRBJ2-7 and V is TRBV6-1; D is ambiguous. From germline, CDR1 is MNHNS and CDR2 SASEGT. Trimming cost V 3 bases and J 0 bases, with 12 bases left between them. The CDR3 has 15 amino acids. CDR3 coding DNA: TGTGCCAGCAGTGATCAGGTTCCTATCTCCTACGAGCAGTACTTC. It is translated as CASSDQVPISYEQYF.

The CDR3 coding sequence is TGTGCCAGTAGTGCGTCCGCTGGGGCCGGTGGAAACACCATATATTTT. Residues: CASSASAGAGGNTIYF. This sequence joins TRBV19 and TRBJ1-3; perhaps TRBD1 as D (5 bases). Trimming left V 5 bases short and J 3 bases short, with 17 bases between. The CDR3 totals 16 residues. The germline V gene encodes CDR1 LNHDA and CDR2 SQIVND (reference sequence).

The rearrangement joins TRBV2 to TRBJ1-6; D gene ambiguous. Trimming stripped 7 bases from V and 5 bases from J, with 6 bases between. The CDR3 runs 12 residues. Germline CDR1 SNHLY, CDR2 FYNNEI. The CDR3 nucleotides read TGTGCCAGCAACAGAGATAATTCACCCCTCCACTTT. This codes for CASNRDNSPLHF.

This chain links TRBV4-1 with TRBJ2-3; D perhaps matches TRBD2 (6 bases). The CDR3 totals 14 residues. Germline V gene lookup returns CDR1 MGHRA and CDR2 YSYEKL. With 0 bases removed from V and 5 bases from J, the gap between germline ends came to 9 bases. CDR3 protein: CASSQDRDLDTQYF. The CDR3 nucleotides read TGCGCCAGCAGCCAAGATAGGGACTTAGATACGCAGTATTTT.

This chain links TRBV28 with TRBJ1-6; D uncertain. The length of the CDR3 is 13 residues. Trimming left V 7 bases short and J 8 bases short, with 12 bases between. Per the germline V gene, CDR1 is MDHEN and CDR2 is SYDVKM. The CDR3 sequence: CASTPRPHSPLHF. In DNA form, the CDR3 reads TGTGCCAGCACCCCTCGTCCCCATTCACCCCTCCACTTT. Combining the CDR3 with reference TRBV28 and TRBJ1-6 gives the whole variable domain DVKVTQSSRYLVKRTGEKVFLECVQDMDHENMFWYRQDPGLGLRLIYFSYDVKMKEKGDIPEGYSVSREKKERFSLILESASTNQTSMYLCASTPRPHSPLHFGNGTRLTVT.

The chain has TRBV7-2 and TRBJ2-2, with 7 bases lining up with TRBD1. The CDR3 has 16 residues. V lost 6 bases, J lost 4 bases, and 11 bases stayed unmatched. The germline gives CDR1 SGHTA, CDR2 FQGNSA. As DNA, the CDR3 is TGTGCCAGCAGTCGATCGGGACAGTCCGTCACCGGGGAGCTGTTTTTT. Translated, it gives CASSRSGQSVTGELFF.

This rearrangement joins TRBV7-2 to TRBJ1-2, with TRBD1 identical over 8 bases. The junction had 3 bases not matched to a gene; V was cut back by 5 bases and J by 4 bases. This CDR3 is 13 amino acids long. Germline V CDR1 and CDR2: SGHTA, FQGNSA. The DNA for the CDR3 is TGTGCCAGCAGCCGACAGGGGTTCTATGGCTACACCTTC. This codes for CASSRQGFYGYTF.

The V call is TRBV29-1, the J call TRBJ1-5, with D possibly matching TRBD1 (6 bases). Trimming removed 6 bases from V and 5 bases from J, with 11 bases in between. The CDR3 has 12 residues. CDR1 and CDR2 from the germline V gene are SQVTM and ANQGSEA. The CDR3 DNA reads TGCAGCGTGGTACAGGGCGATCAGCCCCAGCATTTT. This encodes CSVVQGDQPQHF.

The rearrangement uses TRBV5-6 and TRBJ1-1; D gene ambiguous. Between the trimmed V and J ends, which lost 5 bases and 0 bases, there was a span of 11 bases. Germline V lookup: CDR1 SGHDT, CDR2 YYEEEE. The CDR3 has 14 amino acids. In DNA, the CDR3 is TGTGCCAGCAGACCGAGACGGTTGAACACTGAAGCTTTCTTT. Translating it yields CASRPRRLNTEAFF.

The V gene is TRBV29-1, the J gene TRBJ1-1; D unclear. V lost 4 bases and J lost 1, with 7 bases in between. CDR3 size: 12 residues. The germline gives CDR1 SQVTM, CDR2 ANQGSEA. Here the CDR3 reads CSVGRRNTEAFF. In nucleotides, the CDR3 is TGCAGCGTTGGAAGGCGGAACACTGAAGCTTTCTTT.

CDR3: CASSQDGGRTDTQYF. For the CDR3, the DNA is TGCGCCAGCAGCCAAGATGGGGGGCGAACAGATACGCAGTATTTT. The rearrangement joins TRBV4-3 to TRBJ2-3, with D possibly called TRBD1 or TRBD2 (6 bases each). V was clipped by 0 bases and J by 3 bases, with 10 bases between them. The CDR3 totals 15 residues. Germline V gene data show CDR1 as LGHNA and CDR2 as YSLEER.

Only one count was recorded for this clone. The J gene is TRBJ2-1, the V gene TRBV9, with D perhaps TRBD2 (6 bases). Trimming stripped 3 bases from V and 3 bases from J, with 10 bases between. The V gene's germline CDR1 is SGDLS and CDR2 YYNGEE. This CDR3 is 14 amino acids long. The CDR3 bases are TGTGCCAGCAGCGGGGGGGACCTCTACAATGAGCAGTTCTTC. Translating gives CASSGGDLYNEQFF.

The V and J genes are TRBV5-1 and TRBJ1-2; possible D gene TRBD1, 5 bases. CDR1 SGHRS and CDR2 YFSETQ come from the germline V gene. V lost 0 bases to trimming and J lost 5 bases, with 8 bases between them. The length of the CDR3 is 13 residues. Here the CDR3 DNA reads TGCGCCAGCAGCTTGGCCGGGACTTATGGCTACACCTTC. Protein: CASSLAGTYGYTF.

The genes are TRBV7-8 and TRBJ2-3; D is unclear. The CDR3 loop spans 15 amino acids. V shed 1 base and J shed 3 bases, with 11 bases lying between them. Germline V gene lookup returns CDR1 SGHVS and CDR2 FQNEAQ. The CDR3 DNA is TGTGCCAGCAGCTTAGTTGGCAGTAAAACAGATACGCAGTATTTT. Translating it yields CASSLVGSKTDTQYF.

The V and J genes are TRBV10-3 and TRBJ1-5; 9 bases agree with TRBD1. This CDR3 is 13 amino acids long. The trim removed 10 bases at V and 4 bases at J, leaving 5 bases unmatched. Germline V gene data show CDR1 as ENHRY and CDR2 as SYGVKD. The CDR3 protein is CATGTGQNQPQHF. The DNA for the CDR3 is TGTGCCACCGGGACAGGGCAGAATCAGCCCCAGCATTTT.

The genes are TRBV18 and TRBJ2-7; 10 bases fit TRBD1. This CDR3 has 14 amino acids. Germline-derived CDR1 and CDR2 are KGHSH and LQKENI. J was trimmed by 3 bases and V by 8 bases; bases with no gene match: 7. In DNA form, the CDR3 reads TGTGCCAGCACCGACAGGGGGCTTTACTACGAGCAGTACTTC. As protein: CASTDRGLYYEQYF.

This clone was picked up a small number of times. The J gene is TRBJ2-2, the V gene TRBV21-1; the table's D call of TRBD1 was not tested on the DNA. TRBV21-1 is labeled a pseudogene. There are 16 residues in the CDR3. The CDR3 sequence: CASSKDPTVPPGELFF. CDR3 bases: TGTGCCAGCAGCAAAGACCCGACAGTACCCCCCGGGGAGCTGTTTTTT.

This clone was recorded only once. The chain recombines TRBV6-6 with TRBJ1-2, with a possible D match to TRBD1 (5 bases). Per the germline V gene, CDR1 is MNHNY and CDR2 is SVGAGI (reference sequence). Trimming stripped 3 bases from V and 2 bases from J, with 13 bases between. CDR3 length: 15 residues. The CDR3 region has the DNA TGTGCCAGCAGTTATCTGCGGGGCAGGAACTATGGCTACACCTTC. Translated: CASSYLRGRNYGYTF.

The V and J genes are TRBV19 and TRBJ2-1; D possibly corresponds to TRBD1 (7 bases). The germline gives CDR1 LNHDA, CDR2 SQIVND (reference sequence). CDR3 length: 13 residues. The V gene lost 6 bases and the J gene lost 7 bases, with 13 bases spanning the gap. The CDR3 region has the DNA TGTGCCAGTAGCGTCCCAGGGGGGAATGAGCAGTTCTTC. It specifies CASSVPGGNEQFF.

The rearrangement links TRBV9 to TRBJ2-3; TRBD1 aligns across 10 bases. The CDR3 length is 17 residues. With 5 bases clipped from V and 2 bases from J, the junction kept 11 bases outside the gene matches. Per germline, CDR1 SGDLS and CDR2 YYNGEE. CDR3 DNA sequence: TGTGCCAGCAGTGTGGACCGACAGGGGGCTTTCACAGATACGCAGTATTTT. Its translation is CASSVDRQGAFTDTQYF.

The table lists this clone with a count of one. The chain links TRBV5-5 to TRBJ1-1; 10 bases align to TRBD1. The CDR3 contains 12 residues. The germline gives CDR1 SGHKS, CDR2 YYEKEE (reference sequence). V dropped 4 bases and J dropped 10; count of bases not matched to a gene: 4. CDR3 sequence (DNA): TGTGCCAGCAGCGGGGGACAGGGGTTAGCTTTCTTT. It specifies CASSGGQGLAFF.

This chain connects TRBV28 to TRBJ1-1; D call uncertain. V was shortened by 10 bases and J by 5 bases, with 11 bases between the two germline ends. CDR3 length equals 11 residues. Germline lookup yields CDR1 MDHEN and CDR2 SYDVKM. CDR3 DNA sequence: TGTGCCACCTTTATTGTTACTGAAGCTTTCTTT. It is translated as CATFIVTEAFF.

The CDR3 protein is CASSLKAGEQFF. The CDR3 nucleotides read TGTGCCAGCAGCCTCAAAGCGGGAGAGCAGTTCTTC. This chain connects TRBV14 to TRBJ2-1, with TRBD2 matching 7 bases. This CDR3 is built from 12 residues. After removal of 4 bases from V and 10 bases from J, the junction contained 4 bases not matched to a gene. Germline lookup yields CDR1 SGHDN and CDR2 FVKESK.

The chain joins TRBV9 to TRBJ1-4; 7 bases fit TRBD1. The V segment lost 5 bases and the J segment 4 bases; nucleotides outside the gene matches: 8. The CDR3 has 15 residues. CDR1 is SGDLS, CDR2 YYNGEE, per germline. CDR3 DNA: TGTGCCAGCAGTCCCTCGACAGGGATTAATGAAAAACTGTTTTTT. Its translation is CASSPSTGINEKLFF.

This clone showed up just once. The V call is TRBV3-1 (or the pseudogene TRBV3-2), the J call TRBJ1-2, with a possible D match to TRBD1 (5 bases). The CDR3 is 14 residues long. The V and J ends lost 2 bases and 8 bases respectively, with 15 bases between them. CDR1 and CDR2 (germline): LGHDT, YNNKEL (reference sequence). As DNA, the CDR3 is TGTGCCAGCAGCCAACTTCTTACCGGGGACGGCTACACCTTC. This encodes CASSQLLTGDGYTF.

The V and J genes are TRBV5-1 and TRBJ1-2; D might be TRBD1 (6 bases). Germline V gene lookup returns CDR1 SGHRS and CDR2 YFSETQ. Trimming left V 0 bases short and J 1 base short, with 7 bases between. The CDR3 has 14 residues. The chain's CDR3 is CASSLVRGNYGYTF. The CDR3, as DNA: TGCGCCAGCAGCTTGGTCAGGGGTAACTATGGCTACACCTTC.

J is TRBJ1-4 and V is TRBV10-3, with 12 bases identical to TRBD1. The CDR3 runs 17 residues. Looked up from germline, CDR1 is ENHRY and CDR2 is SYGVKD. The V gene end was trimmed by 4 bases and the J gene end by 3 bases; junction bases not matched to a gene: 6. CDR3 coding DNA: TGTGCCATCAGTGCCGGGACAGGGGGCACGGCTAATGAAAAACTGTTTTTT. Protein sequence: CAISAGTGGTANEKLFF.